The table lists the clone carrying this TCR beta chain with a few counts. Its target is unknown. Sequenced by immunoSEQ multiplex PCR; TCRdb stores in-frame clones only, minus some. The data show 25,000 to 35,000 clones, with about 90% seen just once and 2% to 2.5% held by the top ten. After removal of 5 bases from V and 9 bases from J, the junction contained 13 bases not matched to a gene. CDR1 is SEHNR, CDR2 FQNEAQ, per germline (reference sequence). The CDR3 spans 15 residues. The data belong to a study of T cells in localized non-small cell lung cancer. General study points: Because sequencing included only one region (of the tumor), heterogeneity remains possible. Greater blood T cell density accompanied longer overall survival. The greatest T cell clonality was found in uninvolved adjacent lung (higher than in tumor). A median of around 57 clones ranked among the top 100 in tumor appeared in adjacent lung.

The chain links TRBV7-9 to TRBJ1-5, with 7 bases that match TRBD1. The material sequenced was peripheral blood, taken before any cancer treatment. The sequence was collected from a female donor of 60 years or more with stage I lung adenocarcinoma. CDR3 region: CASSRGTVSPGPQHF. In DNA form, the CDR3 reads TGTGCCAGCAGCCGTGGGACAGTCAGCCCGGGGCCCCAGCATTTT.